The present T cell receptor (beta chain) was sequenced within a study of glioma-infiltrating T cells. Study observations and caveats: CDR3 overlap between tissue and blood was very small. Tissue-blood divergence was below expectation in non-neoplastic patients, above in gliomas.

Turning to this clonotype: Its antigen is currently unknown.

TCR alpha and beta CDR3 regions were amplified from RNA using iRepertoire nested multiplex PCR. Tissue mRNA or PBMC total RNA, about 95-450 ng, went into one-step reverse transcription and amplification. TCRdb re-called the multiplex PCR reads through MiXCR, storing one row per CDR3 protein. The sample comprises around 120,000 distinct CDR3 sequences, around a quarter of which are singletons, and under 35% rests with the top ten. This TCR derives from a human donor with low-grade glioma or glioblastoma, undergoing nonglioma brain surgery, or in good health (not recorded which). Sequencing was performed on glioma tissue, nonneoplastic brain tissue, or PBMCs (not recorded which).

This CDR3 is CATQGFSTDTQYF. In nucleotides, the CDR3 is TGTGCCACCCAGGGGTTCAGCACAGATACGCAGTATTTT. This rearrangement joins TRBV19 to TRBJ2-3, with D tentatively TRBD1 (6 bases). Trimming shortened V by 10 bases and J by 0 bases, and 11 bases separated the two germline ends. CDR1 and CDR2 from the germline V gene are LNHDA and SQIVND (reference sequence). The CDR3 sequence is 13 residues long.